This T cell receptor (beta chain) was sequenced for a study of blood T cell repertoires in COVID-19. Study in general: The study drew acute and convalescent COVID-19 samples from the United States, Italy and Spain. In each case, the material was cDNA or gDNA derived from T cells, B-cell-depleted T cells, or PBMCs.

As originally analysed: Reference gene primer amplification gave estimated nucleated cell counts. Libraries were prepared by immunoSEQ multiplex PCR; TCRdb keeps only in-frame clonotypes and omits some of them. The DNA gave D and trimming, while V, J and clone size come from that table. The repertoire has 62,000 or so clones, about nine tenths of them found once; the top ten carry 4.5% to 5%. J lost 4 bases, V lost 1 base, and 9 bases had no gene match. The CDR3 has 17 amino acids. Germline-derived CDR1 and CDR2 are MNHEY and SMNVEV (reference sequence). The clonotype was recovered from a human donor in a cohort sampled during active COVID-19. Sequencing input: peripheral blood. The chain is built from TRBV27 and TRBJ1-4; 7 positions agree with TRBD1. The CDR3 DNA is TGTGCCAGCAGTTTATTCTTTCGGCAGGGGGTTAATGAAAAACTGTTTTTT. It codes for CASSLFFRQGVNEKLFF.